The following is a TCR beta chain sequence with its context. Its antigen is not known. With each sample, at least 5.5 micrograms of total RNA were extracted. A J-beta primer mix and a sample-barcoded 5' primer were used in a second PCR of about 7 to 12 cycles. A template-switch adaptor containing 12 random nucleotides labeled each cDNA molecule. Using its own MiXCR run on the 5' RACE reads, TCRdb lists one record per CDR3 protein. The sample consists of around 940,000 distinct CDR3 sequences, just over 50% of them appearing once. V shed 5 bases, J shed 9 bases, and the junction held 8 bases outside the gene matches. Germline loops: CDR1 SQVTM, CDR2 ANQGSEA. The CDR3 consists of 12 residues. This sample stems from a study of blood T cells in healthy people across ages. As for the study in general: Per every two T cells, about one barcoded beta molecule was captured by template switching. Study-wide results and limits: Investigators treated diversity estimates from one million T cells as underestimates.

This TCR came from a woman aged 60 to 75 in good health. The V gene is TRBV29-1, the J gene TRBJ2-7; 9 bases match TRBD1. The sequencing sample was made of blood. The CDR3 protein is CSVSGQGLAQYF. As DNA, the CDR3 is TGCAGCGTTTCGGGACAGGGTTTGGCGCAGTACTTC.